This TCR beta chain is drawn from a study of T cells in tuberculosis. Findings and limits, study-wide: Smaller distances to GMM-specific TCRs suggested their expansion in active tuberculosis.

The germline gives CDR1 SGHDT, CDR2 YYEEEE. There are 14 residues in the CDR3. V lost 0 bases, J lost 4 bases, and 1 base stayed unmatched. TCRdb's copy holds only in-frame clones and misses some; the assay was immunoSEQ multiplex PCR. The profile covers some 28,000 clones, with around 89% appearing a single time and around 6.1% taken by the ten largest. Concerning this clone: The antigen is not known.

The sequence was collected from a donor aged 10 to 29 with latent tuberculosis or without tuberculosis infection. The source material was PBMCs. The J gene is TRBJ1-2, the V gene TRBV5-6, with TRBD1 matching over 9 bases. CDR3 DNA sequence: TGTGCCAGCAGCTTGGGACAGGGGGGCTATGGCTACACCTTC. This encodes CASSLGQGGYGYTF.